This TCR beta chain was sequenced for a study of shared clonotypes between healthy human individuals. Points from the study as a whole: Among four donors, roughly 5% of naive CD4 clonotypes were found in common.

In the original workflow: ImmunoSEQ output held junction-only sequences without quality scores, so filtering differed. The protocol was immunoSEQ multiplex PCR, while the TCRdb copy is restricted to in-frame clones and leaves out a portion. V, J and clone size are taken as reported in that table, and D and trimming were inferred from the DNA itself. This table has some 2 million clones, approximately 94% appearing once. From germline, CDR1 is SEHNR and CDR2 FQNEAQ (reference sequence). The CDR3 is 15 residues long. Trimming cost V 3 bases and J 7 bases; bases outside gene matches: 9. CD45RO negativity and positive selection for CCR7 defined naive CD8 cells, a population that excluded terminally differentiated effector memory CD45RA+ cells. This clone has a single count. The antigen remains unidentified.

The receptor was derived from a man between 18 and 35 years old in good health. Sample: naive CD8+ T cells sorted from blood. V and J are TRBV7-9 and TRBJ2-1; 7 positions agree with TRBD2. The CDR3 DNA reads TGTGCCAGCAGCTTTTCGGCGGGAGCGGGGAATGAGCAGTTCTTC. Protein sequence: CASSFSAGAGNEQFF.